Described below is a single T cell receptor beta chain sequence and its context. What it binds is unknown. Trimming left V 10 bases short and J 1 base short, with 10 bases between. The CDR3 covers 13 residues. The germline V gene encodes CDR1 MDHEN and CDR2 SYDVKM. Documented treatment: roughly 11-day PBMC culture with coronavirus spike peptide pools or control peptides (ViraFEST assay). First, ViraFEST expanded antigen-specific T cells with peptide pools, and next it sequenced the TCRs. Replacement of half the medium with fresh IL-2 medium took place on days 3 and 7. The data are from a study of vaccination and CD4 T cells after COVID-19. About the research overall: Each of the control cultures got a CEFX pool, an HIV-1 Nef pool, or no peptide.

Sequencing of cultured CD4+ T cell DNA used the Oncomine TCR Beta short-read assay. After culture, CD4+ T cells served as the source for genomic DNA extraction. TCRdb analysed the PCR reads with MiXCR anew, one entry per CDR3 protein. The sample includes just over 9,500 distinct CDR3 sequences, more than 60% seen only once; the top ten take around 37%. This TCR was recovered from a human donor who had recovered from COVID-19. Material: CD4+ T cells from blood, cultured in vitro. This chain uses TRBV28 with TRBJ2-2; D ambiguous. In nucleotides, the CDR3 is TGTGCCACGTACCTCCAGAACACCGGGGAGCTGTTTTTT. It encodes CATYLQNTGELFF.